This is a list of T cell receptor beta chains from one sample in a study of blood T cell repertoires in COVID-19. Produced via immunoSEQ multiplex PCR; TCRdb's table is partial and in-frame only. The table has some 62,000 clones, 70% to 80% seen once. The specimen was peripheral blood. Source of these receptors: a man aged 55 to 70 with acute or convalescent COVID-19. Both conserved end residues are part of each CDR3. A D gene is named only where the DNA matches it firmly. A row's size may be missing; if present it is once, few, many or a size class.

TRBJ2-5	TRBV2	TRBD1	NA	TGTGCCAGCAGTGAGGGACAGGGGGCTTCGGAGACCCAGTACTTC	CASSEGQGASETQYF
TRBJ2-5	TRBV18	TRBD2	NA	TGTGCCAGCTCACCCTTGACTAGCGGTGGCCAAGAGACCCAGTACTTC	CASSPLTSGGQETQYF
TRBJ2-1	TRBV5-1	TRBD2	NA	TGCGCCAGCAGTTCTAGCGGGAGTCCCAATGAGCAGTTCTTC	CASSSSGSPNEQFF
TRBJ2-5	TRBV7-9	NA	NA	TGTGCCAGCAGCTTCGCCACTGCAGGGGACGCTTACCAAGAGACCCAGTACTTC	CASSFATAGDAYQETQYF
TRBJ2-1	TRBV2	NA	NA	TGTGCCAGCAGCGATGGTACGGCGGGTTCCTACAATGAGCAGTTCTTC	CASSDGTAGSYNEQFF
TRBJ2-2	TRBV19	TRBD2	NA	TGTGCCAGTAGTAAAGGTAGCGGGAGTTTCAGCGGGGAGCTGTTTTTT	CASSKGSGSFSGELFF
TRBJ2-7	TRBV24-1	TRBD2	NA	TGTGCCACCAGTGATGCGGTAGCGGGAGGGTCAAGCGAGCAGTACTTC	CATSDAVAGGSSEQYF
TRBJ1-1	TRBV28	NA	NA	TGTGCCTCAGGGTCGGACACTGAAGCTTTCTTT	CASGSDTEAFF
TRBJ1-4	TRBV6-5	TRBD1	NA	TGTGCCAGCAGTTACTTTAGGGGGCGCACTAATGAAAAACTGTTTTTT	CASSYFRGRTNEKLFF
TRBJ2-1	TRBV5-1	NA	NA	TGCGCCAGCAGCTCGGTAGCGGAAAGCTCCTACAATGAGCAGTTCTTC	CASSSVAESSYNEQFF
TRBJ1-3	TRBV5-6	NA	few	TGTGCCAGCAGCTTGATCAGATCCCCCTCTGGAAACACCATATATTTT	CASSLIRSPSGNTIYF
TRBJ2-2	TRBV27	TRBD2	NA	TGTGCCAGCAGGAGAACTAGCGGGAACACCGGGGAGCTGTTTTTT	CASRRTSGNTGELFF
TRBJ2-3	TRBV10-3	TRBD1	NA	TGTGCCATCAGTGAGTCTTCCGGGACAGGGGCGAATACGCAGTATTTT	CAISESSGTGANTQYF